Listed here are 20 T cell receptor beta chains from one sample, sequenced in a study of blood T cell repertoires in COVID-19. Here immunoSEQ multiplex PCR was the method, and the copy in TCRdb shows in-frame clones only, minus some. The repertoire includes 99,000 or so clones, roughly 84% of them detected once, and roughly 2% sits in the top ten. The sample consisted of peripheral blood. The receptors were gathered from an older man with active or convalescent COVID-19.

The chain uses TRBV4-1 and TRBJ2-1, with unresolved D. V was trimmed by 1 base and J by 0 bases, leaving 7 bases between them. Germline CDR1 and CDR2: MGHRA and YSYEKL. CDR3 length: 15 residues. The CDR3 region is CASSQGTSSYNEQFF. The CDR3 DNA reads as TGCGCCAGCAGCCAAGGAACCAGCTCCTACAATGAGCAGTTCTTC.

The CDR3: CASSSGLAGNNEQFF. The CDR3 region has the DNA TGTGCCAGCTCATCGGGACTAGCGGGCAACAATGAGCAGTTCTTC. J is TRBJ2-1 and V is TRBV18; 12 bases are shared with TRBD2. The CDR3 covers 15 residues. V shed 5 bases and J 5 bases; nucleotides not matched to a gene: 4. CDR1 and CDR2 from the germline V gene are KGHSH and LQKENI.

The gene calls are TRBV9 and TRBJ2-1, with D possibly being TRBD1 (6 bases). Germline V gene data show CDR1 as SGDLS and CDR2 as YYNGEE. The CDR3 contains 15 residues. V lost 4 bases and J lost 4, with 15 bases in between. CDR3 nucleotides: TGTGCCAGCAGCCCCGCCGGGACACTTTACAATGAGCAGTTCTTC. Its protein is CASSPAGTLYNEQFF.

The rearrangement uses TRBV27 and TRBJ2-6; a possible D gene is TRBD2 (5 bases). CDR1 and CDR2 from the germline V gene are MNHEY and SMNVEV (reference sequence). CDR3 length equals 16 residues. The ends were cut back, 5 bases at V and 0 bases at J, with 11 bases in the middle. The CDR3 here is CASSPLDYSGANVLTF. CDR3 coding DNA: TGTGCCAGCAGTCCACTAGATTACTCTGGGGCCAACGTCCTGACTTTC.

This sequence joins TRBV24-1 and TRBJ2-5, with TRBD1 matching over 12 bases. CDR1 and CDR2 from the germline V gene are KGHDR and SFDVKD. The ends lost 0 bases at V and 4 bases at J; junction bases unmatched: 2. CDR3 length: 16 residues. The CDR3 sequence is CATSDLGTGGLETQYF. CDR3 nucleotide sequence: TGTGCCACCAGTGATTTGGGGACAGGGGGCTTAGAGACCCAGTACTTC.

The sample holds many counts of this clone. V and J are TRBV6-6 and TRBJ1-4; 9 nucleotides agree with TRBD1. The junction had 5 bases not matched to a gene; V was cut back by 4 bases and J by 5 bases. CDR1 MNHNY and CDR2 SVGAGI come from the germline V gene (reference sequence). This CDR3 contains 15 residues. CDR3 DNA: TGTGCCAGCAGTTCCCGGGACAGGGAGAATGAAAAACTGTTTTTT. The encoded protein is CASSSRDRENEKLFF.

This clone has only a few counts. The genes are TRBV5-1 and TRBJ2-5; a weak D match, TRBD2 (5 bases). Germline CDR1 is SGHRS and CDR2 is YFSETQ. V lost 3 bases and J lost 7, with 13 bases in between. The CDR3 runs 13 residues. CDR3 protein: CASSSGILGTQYF. The CDR3 coding sequence is TGCGCCAGCAGCTCCGGGATCCTGGGGACCCAGTACTTC.

The CDR3 region is CAWDVGTSGGAGTQYF. CDR3 coding DNA: TGTGCCTGGGATGTCGGGACTAGCGGGGGGGCCGGTACGCAGTATTTT. The chain has TRBV30 and TRBJ2-3; TRBD2 matches 16 bases. The CDR3 runs 16 residues. With V trimmed by 5 bases and J by 8 bases, 10 bases remained unmatched. CDR1 and CDR2 from the germline V gene are GTSNPN and SVGIG (reference sequence).

The rearrangement joins TRBV7-9 to TRBJ1-4, with a tentative D call TRBD1 (5 bases). The CDR3 has 14 amino acids. Looked up from germline, CDR1 is SEHNR and CDR2 is FQNEAQ (reference sequence). Trimming removed 2 bases from V and 7 bases from J, with 11 bases in between. The CDR3 region has the DNA TGTGCCAGCAGCTTATTGGGGGGTGGTGAAAAACTGTTTTTT. Protein product: CASSLLGGGEKLFF.

The chain has TRBV25-1 and TRBJ2-3, with TRBD1 identical over 8 bases. This CDR3 has 17 residues. The ends lost 2 bases at V and 1 base at J; junction bases unmatched: 8. CDR1 and CDR2 (germline): MGHDK, SYGVNS. The CDR3 nucleotides are TGTGCCAGCAGTGAAGTTTACGGGACAGGTCGCACAGATACGCAGTATTTT. It translates to CASSEVYGTGRTDTQYF.

The chain recombines TRBV6-6 with TRBJ1-2; D is ambiguous. Per germline, CDR1 MNHNY and CDR2 SVGAGI (reference sequence). V dropped 2 bases and J dropped 0 bases, with 10 bases sitting between them. The CDR3 contains 15 residues. The CDR3 is CASSYERTPNYGYTF. The CDR3 bases are TGTGCCAGCAGTTACGAGCGAACACCTAACTATGGCTACACCTTC.

The V gene is TRBV6-5, the J gene TRBJ2-1, with 9 nucleotides matching TRBD2. Trimming at V came to 1 base and at J to 7 bases, leaving 5 bases not matched to a gene. Germline V gene data show CDR1 as MNHEY and CDR2 as SVGAGI. This CDR3 has 15 amino acids. The CDR3 sequence is CASSYWSSGDNEQFF. The CDR3 nucleotides are TGTGCCAGCAGTTACTGGTCTAGCGGGGATAATGAGCAGTTCTTC.

The gene calls are TRBV19 and TRBJ1-2; D not resolved. The germline gives CDR1 LNHDA, CDR2 SQIVND (reference sequence). The CDR3 is 13 residues long. Trimming took 7 bases from V and 3 from J, leaving 12 bases between them. CDR3 bases: TGTGCCAGTACTCCACTGGTAGACTATGGCTACACCTTC. Translating it yields CASTPLVDYGYTF.

The chain links TRBV2 to TRBJ1-1; a possible D gene is TRBD1 (6 bases). With 0 bases removed from V and 4 bases from J, the gap between germline ends came to 15 bases. The germline CDR1 and CDR2 sequences are SNHLY and FYNNEI. This CDR3 contains 16 residues. The CDR3 protein is CASSEALGGAGTEAFF. In DNA, the CDR3 is TGTGCCAGCAGTGAAGCGCTGGGGGGGGCCGGCACTGAAGCTTTCTTT.

V usage is TRBV6-2 or TRBV6-3 and J usage is TRBJ1-1; the D gene is possibly TRBD1 (5 bases). The CDR3 length is 12 residues. Germline CDR1 is MNHEY and CDR2 is SVGEGT. Trimming pared 5 bases from V and 8 bases from J, leaving 12 bases between. The CDR3 DNA is TGTGCCAGCAGTATTACGGGGGGAGAAGCTTTCTTT. It specifies CASSITGGEAFF.

This clone was detected once. The chain recombines TRBV19 with TRBJ2-3, with 8 nucleotides matching TRBD2. Germline-derived CDR1 and CDR2 are LNHDA and SQIVND (reference sequence). The CDR3 is made up of 16 amino acids. The V segment lost 11 bases and the J segment 6 bases; nucleotides outside the gene matches: 19. The CDR3 coding sequence is TGTGCCGCAGCCAAGAATCGGGGGGGGACTTCGGATACGCAGTATTTT. Protein sequence: CAAAKNRGGTSDTQYF.

This clone was detected once. The chain employs TRBV30 and TRBJ2-3; 7 positions agree with TRBD1. The CDR3 is 15 residues long. The junction had 10 bases not matched to a gene; V was cut back by 3 bases and J by 4 bases. The germline V gene has CDR1 GTSNPN and CDR2 SVGIG (reference sequence). The CDR3 loop reads CAWRATGTAADTQYF. The DNA of the CDR3 is TGTGCCTGGAGGGCCACCGGGACAGCTGCAGATACGCAGTATTTT.

The V call is TRBV5-1, the J call TRBJ2-2; maybe TRBD1 (6 bases). The CDR3 spans 15 residues. V lost 0 bases and J lost 1, with 7 bases in between. Germline V CDR1 and CDR2: SGHRS, YFSETQ. The CDR3 DNA reads TGCGCCAGCAGCTTGGTGGGACAGAACACCGGGGAGCTGTTTTTT. This codes for CASSLVGQNTGELFF.

The chain is built from TRBV5-6 and TRBJ1-6, with TRBD1 as a possible D gene (5 bases). Germline V gene sequence: CDR1 SGHDT, CDR2 YYEEEE. Trimming pared 3 bases from V and 8 bases from J, leaving 18 bases between. The CDR3 runs 16 residues. The CDR3 protein is CASSSSTGGLDSPLHF. The CDR3 DNA follows: TGTGCCAGCAGCTCATCAACAGGAGGGTTGGATTCACCCCTCCACTTT. The full variable domain, in which reference TRBV5-6 and TRBJ1-6 provide the parts outside the CDR3, is DAGVTQSPTHLIKTRGQQVTLRCSPKSGHDTVSWYQQALGQGPQFIFQYYEEEERQRGNFPDRFSGHQFPNYSSELNVNALLLGDSALYLCASSSSTGGLDSPLHFGNGTRLTVT.

In its sample, this clone was seen once. The chain joins TRBV30 to TRBJ2-3; 8 nucleotides line up with TRBD1. V gave up 0 bases and J gave up 2 bases; unmatched junction bases: 13. This CDR3 is 18 amino acids long. Germline-derived CDR1 and CDR2 are GTSNPN and SVGIG (reference sequence). The CDR3 spells CAWSVLRQGAGYTDTQYF. The CDR3 nucleotides read TGTGCCTGGAGTGTACTTCGGCAGGGGGCTGGGTACACAGATACGCAGTATTTT. Full variable domain (rest looked up from reference TRBV30 and TRBJ2-3): SQTIHQWPATLVQPVGSPLSLECTVEGTSNPNLYWYRQAAGRGLQLLFYSVGIGQISSEVPQNLSASRPQDRQFILSSKKLLLSDSGFYLCAWSVLRQGAGYTDTQYFGPGTRLTVL.